The clone carrying this T cell receptor beta chain was seen many times. This specimen comes from a study of T cells in Graves' hyperthyroidism and ophthalmopathy. Trimming at V came to 1 base and at J to 2 bases, leaving 6 bases not matched to a gene. This CDR3 is 16 amino acids long. Germline CDR1 SEHNR, CDR2 FQNEAQ (reference sequence). Researchers amplified the TCR beta CDR3 regions from RNA transcripts. When the TCR CDR3 underwent first-round RT-PCR, the HTBI primer set was used. TCRdb reprocessed the multiplex PCR reads with MiXCR, giving one entry per CDR3 protein. The profile shows around 600,000 distinct CDR3 sequences, more than 14% of them singletons. Patients with uncontrolled infections, other autoimmune diseases, pregnancy or lactation were excluded. The study based diagnoses on clinical symptoms, serum thyroxine and TRAb, thyroid ultrasound and orbital computed tomography.

Sequenced input: blood. The V and J genes are TRBV7-9 and TRBJ2-7; 9 nucleotides line up with TRBD1. This receptor was obtained from a woman aged 45-59 years with Graves' ophthalmopathy. CDR3 in DNA: TGTGCCAGCAGCTTAGATTCGGGGGACAGGGCCTACGAGCAGTACTTC. This sequence encodes CASSLDSGDRAYEQYF.